This TCR beta chain was captured in a study of CD8 T cells in ankylosing spondylitis. The study's findings and limits: Matched ankylosing spondylitis synovial fluid reportedly contained a significantly enriched population of disease-linked clones.

The CDR3 is made up of 15 amino acids. Germline lookup yields CDR1 SGDLS and CDR2 YYNGEE. Trimming cost V 0 bases and J 4 bases, with 11 bases left between them. TCRdb re-derived calls from the 5' RACE reads in MiXCR, one entry per CDR3 protein. The sample records roughly 46,000 distinct CDR3 sequences, about 4.2% being singletons. This clonotype has a count of ten or more. The antigen is undetermined. The origin of this receptor is a female donor with ankylosing spondylitis or in good health (not recorded which). The chain couples TRBV9 to TRBJ1-3; weak D call: TRBD1 (5 bases). The sample consisted of blood, either unsorted or a sorted T cell fraction (not recorded which). This chain's CDR3 is CASSVAPGLGNTIYF. CDR3 bases: TGTGCCAGCAGCGTAGCTCCAGGGTTAGGAAACACCATATATTTT.